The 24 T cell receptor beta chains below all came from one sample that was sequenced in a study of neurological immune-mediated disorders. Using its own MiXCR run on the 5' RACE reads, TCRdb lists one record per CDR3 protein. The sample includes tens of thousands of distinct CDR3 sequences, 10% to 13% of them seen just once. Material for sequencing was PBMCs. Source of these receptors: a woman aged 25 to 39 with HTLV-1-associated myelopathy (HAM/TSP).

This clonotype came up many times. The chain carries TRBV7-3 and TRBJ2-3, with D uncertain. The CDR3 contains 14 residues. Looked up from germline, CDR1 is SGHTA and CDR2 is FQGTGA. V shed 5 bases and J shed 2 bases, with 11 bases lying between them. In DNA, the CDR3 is TGTGCCAGCAGCCACCTAGGTAACACAGATACGCAGTATTTT. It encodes CASSHLGNTDTQYF.

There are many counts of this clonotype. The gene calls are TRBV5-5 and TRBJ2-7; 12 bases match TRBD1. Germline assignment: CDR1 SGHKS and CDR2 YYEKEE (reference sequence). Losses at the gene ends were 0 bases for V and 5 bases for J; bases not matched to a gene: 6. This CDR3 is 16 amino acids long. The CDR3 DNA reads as TGTGCCAGCAGCTTGGTTACCGGGACAGGGGGCCACGAGCAGTACTTC. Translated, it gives CASSLVTGTGGHEQYF.

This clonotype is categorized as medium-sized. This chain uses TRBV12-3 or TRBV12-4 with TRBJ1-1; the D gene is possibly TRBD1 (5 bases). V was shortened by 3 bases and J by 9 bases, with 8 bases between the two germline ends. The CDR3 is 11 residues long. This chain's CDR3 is CASSFSGKAFF. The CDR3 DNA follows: TGTGCCAGCAGTTTTTCAGGGAAAGCTTTCTTT.

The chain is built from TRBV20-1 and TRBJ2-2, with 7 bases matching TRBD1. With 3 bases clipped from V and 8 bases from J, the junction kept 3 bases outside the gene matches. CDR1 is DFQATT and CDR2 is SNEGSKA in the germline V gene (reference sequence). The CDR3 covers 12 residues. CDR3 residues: CSASEGAGELFF. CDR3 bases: TGCAGTGCTAGTGAGGGGGCGGGGGAGCTGTTTTTT.

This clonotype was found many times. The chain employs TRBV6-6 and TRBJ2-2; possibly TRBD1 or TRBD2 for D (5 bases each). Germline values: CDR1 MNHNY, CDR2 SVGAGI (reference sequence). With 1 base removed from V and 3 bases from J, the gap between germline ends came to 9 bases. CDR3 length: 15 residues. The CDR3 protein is CASSYLRGDTGELFF. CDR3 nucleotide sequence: TGTGCCAGCAGTTACTTGAGAGGGGACACCGGGGAGCTGTTTTTT.

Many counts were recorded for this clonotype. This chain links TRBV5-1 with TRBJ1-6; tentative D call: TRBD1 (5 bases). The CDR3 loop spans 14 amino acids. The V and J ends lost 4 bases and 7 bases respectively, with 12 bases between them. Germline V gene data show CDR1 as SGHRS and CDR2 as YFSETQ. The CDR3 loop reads CASSEGRENSPLHF. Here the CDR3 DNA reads TGCGCCAGCAGCGAGGGACGGGAGAATTCACCCCTCCACTTT. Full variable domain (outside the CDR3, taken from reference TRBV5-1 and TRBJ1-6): KAGVTQTPRYLIKTRGQQVTLSCSPISGHRSVSWYQQTPGQGLQFLFEYFSETQRNKGNFPGRFSGRQFSNSRSEMNVSTLELGDSALYLCASSEGRENSPLHFGNGTRLTVT.

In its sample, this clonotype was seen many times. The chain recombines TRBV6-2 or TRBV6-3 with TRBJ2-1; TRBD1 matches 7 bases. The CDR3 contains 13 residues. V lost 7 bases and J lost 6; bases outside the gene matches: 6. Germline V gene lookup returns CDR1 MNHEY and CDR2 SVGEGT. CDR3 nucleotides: TGTGCCAGCACCGACAGGGTTTTCAATGAGCAGTTCTTC. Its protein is CASTDRVFNEQFF.

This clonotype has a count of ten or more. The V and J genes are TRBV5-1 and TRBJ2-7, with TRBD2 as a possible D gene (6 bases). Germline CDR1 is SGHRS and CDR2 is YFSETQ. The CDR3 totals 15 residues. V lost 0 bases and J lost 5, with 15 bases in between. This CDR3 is CASSLARGGPDEQYF. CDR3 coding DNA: TGCGCCAGCAGCTTGGCCCGGGGAGGTCCCGACGAGCAGTACTTC.

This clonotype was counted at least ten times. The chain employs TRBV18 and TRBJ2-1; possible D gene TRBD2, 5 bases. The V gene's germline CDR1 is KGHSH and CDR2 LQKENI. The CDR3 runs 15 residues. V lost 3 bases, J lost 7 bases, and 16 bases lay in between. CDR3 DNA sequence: TGTGCCAGCTCACCCCGCACTAATGAGGGAAATGAGCAGTTCTTC. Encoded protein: CASSPRTNEGNEQFF. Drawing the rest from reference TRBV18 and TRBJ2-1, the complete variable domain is NAGVMQNPRHLVRRRGQEARLRCSPMKGHSHVYWYRQLPEEGLKFMVYLQKENIIDESGMPKERFSAEFPKEGPSILRIQQVVRGDSAAYFCASSPRTNEGNEQFFGPGTRLTVL.

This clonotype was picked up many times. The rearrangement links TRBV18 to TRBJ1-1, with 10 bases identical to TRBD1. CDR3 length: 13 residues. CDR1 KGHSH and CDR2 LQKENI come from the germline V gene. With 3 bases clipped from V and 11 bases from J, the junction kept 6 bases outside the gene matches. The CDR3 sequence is CASSPGTGAQAFF. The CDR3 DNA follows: TGTGCCAGCTCACCTGGGACAGGGGCGCAGGCTTTCTTT.

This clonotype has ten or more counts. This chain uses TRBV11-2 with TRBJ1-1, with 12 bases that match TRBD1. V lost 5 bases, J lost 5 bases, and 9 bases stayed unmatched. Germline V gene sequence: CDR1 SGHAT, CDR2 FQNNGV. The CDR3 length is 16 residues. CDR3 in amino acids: CASSVSGTGGQTEAFF. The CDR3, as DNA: TGTGCCAGCAGCGTATCCGGGACAGGGGGCCAGACTGAAGCTTTCTTT.

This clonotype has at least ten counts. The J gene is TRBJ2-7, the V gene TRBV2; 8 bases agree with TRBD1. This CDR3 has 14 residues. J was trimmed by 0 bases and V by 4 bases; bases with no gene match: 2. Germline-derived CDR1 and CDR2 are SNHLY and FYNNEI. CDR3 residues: CASSGQGSSYEQYF. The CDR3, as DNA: TGTGCCAGCAGTGGACAGGGGAGCTCCTACGAGCAGTACTTC.

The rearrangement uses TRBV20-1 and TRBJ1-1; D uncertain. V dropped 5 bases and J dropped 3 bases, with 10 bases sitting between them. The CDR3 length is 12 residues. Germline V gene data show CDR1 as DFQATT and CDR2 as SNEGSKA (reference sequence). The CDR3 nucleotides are TGCAGTGCTCAATCAGAGGACACTGAAGCTTTCTTT. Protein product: CSAQSEDTEAFF.

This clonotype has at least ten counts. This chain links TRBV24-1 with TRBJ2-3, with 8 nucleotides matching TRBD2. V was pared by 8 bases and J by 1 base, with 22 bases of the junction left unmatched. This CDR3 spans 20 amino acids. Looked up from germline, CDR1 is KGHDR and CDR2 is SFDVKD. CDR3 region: CATTASGSRGGQPRTDTQYF. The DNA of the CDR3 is TGTGCCACCACCGCGTCCGGTAGTCGGGGGGGCCAGCCCCGCACAGATACGCAGTATTTT.

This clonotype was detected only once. Here the CDR3 DNA reads TGTGCCAGCCTCCCGGGTTCTGGGGCAAACATACTGACTTTC. It translates to CASLPGSGANILTF. This chain uses TRBV6-5 with TRBJ2-6; tentative D call: TRBD1 (5 bases). V dropped 8 bases and J dropped 16 bases, with 24 bases sitting between them. The CDR3 runs to 14 residues. Germline CDR1 and CDR2: MNHEY and SVGAGI.

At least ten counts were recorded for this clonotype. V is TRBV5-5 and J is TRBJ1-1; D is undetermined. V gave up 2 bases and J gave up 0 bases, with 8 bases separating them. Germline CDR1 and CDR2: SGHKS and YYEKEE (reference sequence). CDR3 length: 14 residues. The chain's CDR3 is CASSFGWVNTEAFF. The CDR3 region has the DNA TGTGCCAGCAGCTTCGGTTGGGTGAACACTGAAGCTTTCTTT.

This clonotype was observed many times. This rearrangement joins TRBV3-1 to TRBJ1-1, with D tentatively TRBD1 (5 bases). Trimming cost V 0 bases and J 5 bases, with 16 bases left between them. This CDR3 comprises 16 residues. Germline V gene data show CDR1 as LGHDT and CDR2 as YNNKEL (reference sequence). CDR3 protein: CASSQDVSGRVTEAFF. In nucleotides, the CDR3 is TGTGCCAGCAGCCAAGACGTCTCGGGCAGGGTGACTGAAGCTTTCTTT.

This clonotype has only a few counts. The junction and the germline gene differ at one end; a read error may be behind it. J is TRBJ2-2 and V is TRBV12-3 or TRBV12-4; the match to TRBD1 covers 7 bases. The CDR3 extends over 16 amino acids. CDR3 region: CASSLNRGGGNGEMFF. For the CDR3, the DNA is TGTGCCAGCAGCCTTAACAGGGGCGGCGGCAACGGGGAGATGTTTTTT.

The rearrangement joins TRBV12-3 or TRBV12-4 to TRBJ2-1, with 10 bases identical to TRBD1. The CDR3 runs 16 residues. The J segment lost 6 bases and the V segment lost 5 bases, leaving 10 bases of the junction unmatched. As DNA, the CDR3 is TGTGCCAGCAGTAAACTCTGGGACAGGGGAGGCAATGAGCAGTTCTTC. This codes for CASSKLWDRGGNEQFF.

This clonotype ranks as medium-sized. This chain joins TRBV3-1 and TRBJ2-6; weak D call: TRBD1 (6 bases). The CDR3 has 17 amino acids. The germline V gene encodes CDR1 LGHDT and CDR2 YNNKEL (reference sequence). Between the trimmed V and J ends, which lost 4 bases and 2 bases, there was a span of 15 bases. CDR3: CASSRGRGIAGANVLTF. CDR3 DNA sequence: TGTGCCAGCAGCCGTGGCAGGGGTATTGCTGGGGCCAACGTCCTGACTTTC.

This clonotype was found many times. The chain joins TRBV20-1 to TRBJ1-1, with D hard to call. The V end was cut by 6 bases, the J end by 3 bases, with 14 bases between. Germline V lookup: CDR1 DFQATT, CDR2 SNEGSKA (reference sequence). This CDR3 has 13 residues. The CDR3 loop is CSASGFQYTEAFF. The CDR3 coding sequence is TGCAGTGCGAGTGGGTTCCAATACACTGAAGCTTTCTTT.

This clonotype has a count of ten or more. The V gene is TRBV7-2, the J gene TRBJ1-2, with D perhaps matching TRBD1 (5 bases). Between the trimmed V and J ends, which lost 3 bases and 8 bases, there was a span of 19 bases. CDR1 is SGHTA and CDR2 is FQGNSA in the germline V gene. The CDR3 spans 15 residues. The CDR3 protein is CASSFNNQGLIGYTF. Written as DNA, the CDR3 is TGTGCCAGCAGCTTTAATAATCAGGGCCTTATAGGCTACACCTTC.

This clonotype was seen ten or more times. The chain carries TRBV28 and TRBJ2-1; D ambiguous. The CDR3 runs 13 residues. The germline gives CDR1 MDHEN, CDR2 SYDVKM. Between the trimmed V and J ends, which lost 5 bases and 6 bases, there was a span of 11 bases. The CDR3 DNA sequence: TGTGCCAGCAGTCCTAGGGCACTCAATGAGCAGTTCTTC. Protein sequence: CASSPRALNEQFF.

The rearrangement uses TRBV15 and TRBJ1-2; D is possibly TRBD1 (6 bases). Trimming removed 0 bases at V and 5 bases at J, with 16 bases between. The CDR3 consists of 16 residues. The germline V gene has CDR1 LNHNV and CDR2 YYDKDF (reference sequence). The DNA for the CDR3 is TGTGCCACCAGCAGAGATCTGGGGGCAGCTCCTTATGGCTACACCTTC. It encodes CATSRDLGAAPYGYTF.